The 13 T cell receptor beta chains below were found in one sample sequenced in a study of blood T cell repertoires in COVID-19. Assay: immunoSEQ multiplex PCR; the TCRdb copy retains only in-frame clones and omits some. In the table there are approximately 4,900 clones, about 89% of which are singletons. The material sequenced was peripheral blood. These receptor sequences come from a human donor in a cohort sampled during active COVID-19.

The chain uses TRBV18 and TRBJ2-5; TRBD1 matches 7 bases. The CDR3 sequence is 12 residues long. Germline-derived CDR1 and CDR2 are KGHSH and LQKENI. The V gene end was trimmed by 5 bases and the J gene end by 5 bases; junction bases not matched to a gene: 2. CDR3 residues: CASSSDRETQYF. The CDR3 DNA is TGTGCCAGCTCATCGGACAGGGAGACCCAGTACTTC.

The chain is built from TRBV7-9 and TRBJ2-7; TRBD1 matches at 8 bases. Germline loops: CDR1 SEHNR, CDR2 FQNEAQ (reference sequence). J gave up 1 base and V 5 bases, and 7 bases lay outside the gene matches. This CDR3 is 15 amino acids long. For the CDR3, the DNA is TGTGCCAGCAGCGCCCGGGACAGGCCATCCTACGAGCAGTACTTC. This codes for CASSARDRPSYEQYF.

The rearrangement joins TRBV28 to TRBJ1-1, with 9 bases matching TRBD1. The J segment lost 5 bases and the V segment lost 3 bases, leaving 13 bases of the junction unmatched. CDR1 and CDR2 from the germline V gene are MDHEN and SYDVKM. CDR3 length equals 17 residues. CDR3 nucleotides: TGTGCCAGCAGTTTGTCTCGAATACAGGGGGCTCGAACTGAAGCTTTCTTT. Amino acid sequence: CASSLSRIQGARTEAFF. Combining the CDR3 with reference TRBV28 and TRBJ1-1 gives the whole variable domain DVKVTQSSRYLVKRTGEKVFLECVQDMDHENMFWYRQDPGLGLRLIYFSYDVKMKEKGDIPEGYSVSREKKERFSLILESASTNQTSMYLCASSLSRIQGARTEAFFGQGTRLTVV.

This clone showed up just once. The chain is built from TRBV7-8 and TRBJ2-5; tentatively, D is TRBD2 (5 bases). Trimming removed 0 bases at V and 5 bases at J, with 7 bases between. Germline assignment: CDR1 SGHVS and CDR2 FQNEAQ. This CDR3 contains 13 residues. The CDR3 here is CASSLAPGETQYF. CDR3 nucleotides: TGTGCCAGCAGCTTAGCGCCGGGGGAGACCCAGTACTTC.

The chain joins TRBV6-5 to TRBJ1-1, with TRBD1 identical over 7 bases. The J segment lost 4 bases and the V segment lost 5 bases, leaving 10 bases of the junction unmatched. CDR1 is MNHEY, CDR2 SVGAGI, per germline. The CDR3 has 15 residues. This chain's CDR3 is CASSPQTGTSTEAFF. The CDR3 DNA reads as TGTGCCAGCAGTCCCCAGACAGGGACGAGCACTGAAGCTTTCTTT.

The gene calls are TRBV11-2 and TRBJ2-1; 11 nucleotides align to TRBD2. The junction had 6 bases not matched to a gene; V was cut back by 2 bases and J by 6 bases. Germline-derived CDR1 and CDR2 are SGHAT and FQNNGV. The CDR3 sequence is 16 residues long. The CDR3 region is CASSLRLAGKFNEQFF. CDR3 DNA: TGTGCCAGCAGCTTAAGACTAGCGGGAAAATTCAATGAGCAGTTCTTC.

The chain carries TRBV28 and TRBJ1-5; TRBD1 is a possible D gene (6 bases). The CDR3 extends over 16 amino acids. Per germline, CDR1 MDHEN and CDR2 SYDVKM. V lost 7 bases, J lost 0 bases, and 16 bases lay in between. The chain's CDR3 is CASTSYPGHSNQPQHF. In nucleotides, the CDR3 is TGTGCCAGCACCTCTTATCCGGGACATAGCAATCAGCCCCAGCATTTT. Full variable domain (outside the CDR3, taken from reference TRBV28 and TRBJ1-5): DVKVTQSSRYLVKRTGEKVFLECVQDMDHENMFWYRQDPGLGLRLIYFSYDVKMKEKGDIPEGYSVSREKKERFSLILESASTNQTSMYLCASTSYPGHSNQPQHFGDGTRLSIL.

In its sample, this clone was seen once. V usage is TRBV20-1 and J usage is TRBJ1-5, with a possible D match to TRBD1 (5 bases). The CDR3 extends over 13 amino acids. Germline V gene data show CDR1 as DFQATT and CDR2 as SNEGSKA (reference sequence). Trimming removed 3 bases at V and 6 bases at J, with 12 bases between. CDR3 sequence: CSASKGVGQPQHF. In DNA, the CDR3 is TGCAGTGCTAGTAAAGGGGTGGGTCAGCCCCAGCATTTT.

The CDR3 nucleotides are TGTGCCACCAGCATAATATCAGGGGGCGCGGGTGAAAAACTGTTTTTT. It translates to CATSIISGGAGEKLFF. V gene TRBV15 combines with J gene TRBJ1-4; 8 bases line up with TRBD1. CDR1 LNHNV and CDR2 YYDKDF come from the germline V gene (reference sequence). After removal of 4 bases from V and 7 bases from J, the junction contained 11 bases not matched to a gene. The CDR3 contains 16 residues. The full variable domain, rest sourced from reference TRBV15 and TRBJ1-4, is DAMVIQNPRYQVTQFGKPVTLSCSQTLNHNVMYWYQQKSSQAPKLLFHYYDKDFNNEADTPDNFQSRRPNTSFCFLDIRSPGLGDTAMYLCATSIISGGAGEKLFFGSGTQLSVL.

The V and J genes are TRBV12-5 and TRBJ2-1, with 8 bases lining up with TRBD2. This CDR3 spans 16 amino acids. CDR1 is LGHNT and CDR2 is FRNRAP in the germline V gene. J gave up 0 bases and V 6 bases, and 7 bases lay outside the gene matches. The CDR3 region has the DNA TGTGCTAGTGGCCCTAAACTAGCGGCCTCCTACAATGAGCAGTTCTTC. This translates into CASGPKLAASYNEQFF.

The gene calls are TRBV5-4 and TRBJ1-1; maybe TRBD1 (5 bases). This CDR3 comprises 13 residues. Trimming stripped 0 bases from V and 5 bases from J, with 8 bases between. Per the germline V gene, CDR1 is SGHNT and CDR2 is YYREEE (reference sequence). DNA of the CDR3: TGTGCCAGCAGCTTGGGTAGGGGTACTGAAGCTTTCTTT. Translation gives CASSLGRGTEAFF.

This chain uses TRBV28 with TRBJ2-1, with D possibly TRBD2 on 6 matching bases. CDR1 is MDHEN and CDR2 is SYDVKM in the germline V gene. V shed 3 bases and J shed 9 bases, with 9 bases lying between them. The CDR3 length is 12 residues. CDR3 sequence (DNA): TGTGCCAGCAGTTTTGGGGGGTTTGAGCAGTTCTTC. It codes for CASSFGGFEQFF. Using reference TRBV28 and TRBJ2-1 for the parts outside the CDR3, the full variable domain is DVKVTQSSRYLVKRTGEKVFLECVQDMDHENMFWYRQDPGLGLRLIYFSYDVKMKEKGDIPEGYSVSREKKERFSLILESASTNQTSMYLCASSFGGFEQFFGPGTRLTVL.

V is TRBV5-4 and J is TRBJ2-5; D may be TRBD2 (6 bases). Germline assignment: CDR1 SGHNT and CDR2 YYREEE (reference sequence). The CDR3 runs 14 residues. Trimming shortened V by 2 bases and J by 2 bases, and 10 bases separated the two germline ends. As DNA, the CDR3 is TGTGCCAGCAGCTTTTTTGGAGGGCAAGAGACCCAGTACTTC. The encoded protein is CASSFFGGQETQYF.